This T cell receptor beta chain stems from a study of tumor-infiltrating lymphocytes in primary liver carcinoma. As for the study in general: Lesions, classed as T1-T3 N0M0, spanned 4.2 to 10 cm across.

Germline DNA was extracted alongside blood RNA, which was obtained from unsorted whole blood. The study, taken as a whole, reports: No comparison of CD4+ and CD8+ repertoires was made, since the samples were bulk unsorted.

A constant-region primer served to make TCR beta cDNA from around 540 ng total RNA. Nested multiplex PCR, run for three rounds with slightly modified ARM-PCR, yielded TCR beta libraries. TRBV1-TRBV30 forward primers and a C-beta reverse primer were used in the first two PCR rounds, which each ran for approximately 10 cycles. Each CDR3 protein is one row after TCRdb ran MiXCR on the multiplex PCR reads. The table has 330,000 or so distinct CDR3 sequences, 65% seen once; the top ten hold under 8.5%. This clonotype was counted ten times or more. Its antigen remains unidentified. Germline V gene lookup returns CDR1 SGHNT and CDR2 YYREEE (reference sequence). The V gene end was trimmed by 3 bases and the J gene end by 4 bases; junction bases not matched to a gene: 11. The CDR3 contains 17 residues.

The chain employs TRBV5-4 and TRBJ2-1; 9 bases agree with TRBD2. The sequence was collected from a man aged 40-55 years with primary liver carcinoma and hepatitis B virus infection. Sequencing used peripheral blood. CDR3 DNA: TGTGCCAGCAGCTGGGCAGATGGGACTAGCCGATACAATGAGCAGTTCTTC. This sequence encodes CASSWADGTSRYNEQFF.